This T cell receptor beta chain was found in a study of T cells in Graves' hyperthyroidism and ophthalmopathy. On this clonotype: What it binds is not known.

General study results and limits: Also found in blood were most expanded thyroid clonotypes above 0.001.

V was shortened by 8 bases and J by 7 bases, with 20 bases between the two germline ends. Germline V gene data show CDR1 as SQVTM and CDR2 as ANQGSEA. The CDR3 spans 14 residues. Researchers took RNA transcripts and amplified the TCR beta CDR3 regions from them. During a first-round RT-PCR of the TCR CDR3, the HTBI primer set was used. From the multiplex PCR reads, TCRdb called clonotypes with MiXCR, one entry per CDR3 protein. This sample has about 570,000 distinct CDR3 sequences, with more than 45% found just once. The TCR was taken from an adult woman with Graves' disease, either hyperthyroidism or ophthalmopathy (not recorded which). Sequencing was carried out using peripheral blood or thyroid tissue (not recorded which). The chain uses TRBV29-1 and TRBJ2-2; possibly TRBD1 for D (7 bases). CDR3 coding DNA: TGCAGCTTGGCAGGGGGACTTCGAATCGGGGAGCTGTTTTTT. Translated: CSLAGGLRIGELFF.